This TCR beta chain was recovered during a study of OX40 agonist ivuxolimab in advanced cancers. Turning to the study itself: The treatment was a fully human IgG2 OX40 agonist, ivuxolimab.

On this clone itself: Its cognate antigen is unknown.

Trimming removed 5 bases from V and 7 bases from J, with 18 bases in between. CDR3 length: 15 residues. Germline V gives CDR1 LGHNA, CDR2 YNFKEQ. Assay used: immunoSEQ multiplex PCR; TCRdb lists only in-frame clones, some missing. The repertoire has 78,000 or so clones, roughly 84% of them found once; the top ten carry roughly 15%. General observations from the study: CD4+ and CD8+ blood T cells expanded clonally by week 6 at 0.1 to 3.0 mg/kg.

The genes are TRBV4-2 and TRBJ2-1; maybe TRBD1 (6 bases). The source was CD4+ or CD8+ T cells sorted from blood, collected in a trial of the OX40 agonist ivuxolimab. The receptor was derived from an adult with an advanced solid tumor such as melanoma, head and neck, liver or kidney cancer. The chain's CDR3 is CASSTLDSSFNEQFF. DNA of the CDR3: TGTGCCAGCAGCACCTTGGACAGTTCATTTAATGAGCAGTTCTTC.